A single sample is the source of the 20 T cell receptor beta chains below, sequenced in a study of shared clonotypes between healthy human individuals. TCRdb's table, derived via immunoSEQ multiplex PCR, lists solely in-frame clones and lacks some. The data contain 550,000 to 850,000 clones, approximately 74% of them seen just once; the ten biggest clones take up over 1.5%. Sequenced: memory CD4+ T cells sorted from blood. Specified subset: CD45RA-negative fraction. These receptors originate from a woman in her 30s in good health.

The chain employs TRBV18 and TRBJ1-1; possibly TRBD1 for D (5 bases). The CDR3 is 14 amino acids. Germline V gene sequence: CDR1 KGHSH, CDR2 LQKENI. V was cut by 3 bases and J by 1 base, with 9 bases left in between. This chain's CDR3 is CASSPNDRNTEAFF. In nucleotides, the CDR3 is TGTGCCAGCTCACCGAACGACAGGAACACTGAAGCTTTCTTT.

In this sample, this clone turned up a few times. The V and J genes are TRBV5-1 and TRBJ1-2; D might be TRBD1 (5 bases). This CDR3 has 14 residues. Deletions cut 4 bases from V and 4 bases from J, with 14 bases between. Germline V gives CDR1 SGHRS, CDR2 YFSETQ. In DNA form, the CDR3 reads TGCGCCAGCAGCCCCCTCCAGGGTGGCTATGGCTACACCTTC. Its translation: CASSPLQGGYGYTF.

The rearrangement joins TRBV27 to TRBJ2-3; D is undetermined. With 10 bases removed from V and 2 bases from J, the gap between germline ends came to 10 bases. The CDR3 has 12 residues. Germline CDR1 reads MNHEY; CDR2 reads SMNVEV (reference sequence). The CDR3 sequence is CAIVRPTDTQYF. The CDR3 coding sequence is TGTGCCATCGTTCGCCCCACAGATACGCAGTATTTT.

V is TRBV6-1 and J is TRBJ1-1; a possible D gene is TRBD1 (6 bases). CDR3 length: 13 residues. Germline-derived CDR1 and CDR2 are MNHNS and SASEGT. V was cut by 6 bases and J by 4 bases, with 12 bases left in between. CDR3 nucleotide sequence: TGTGCCAGCAGGTTCCAGGACAGCACTGAAGCTTTCTTT. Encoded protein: CASRFQDSTEAFF.

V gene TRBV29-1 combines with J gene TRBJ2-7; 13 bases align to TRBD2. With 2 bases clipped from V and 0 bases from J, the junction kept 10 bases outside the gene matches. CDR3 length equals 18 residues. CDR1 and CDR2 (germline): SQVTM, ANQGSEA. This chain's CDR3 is CSVESRTSGSLPSYEQYF. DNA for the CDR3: TGCAGCGTTGAATCCCGGACTAGCGGGAGTCTTCCCTCCTACGAGCAGTACTTC.

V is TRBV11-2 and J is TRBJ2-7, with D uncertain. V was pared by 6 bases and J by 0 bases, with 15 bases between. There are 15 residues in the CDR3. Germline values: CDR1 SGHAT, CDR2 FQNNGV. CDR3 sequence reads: CASSPQGYTSYEQYF. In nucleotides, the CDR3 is TGTGCCAGCAGTCCTCAAGGCTACACCTCCTACGAGCAGTACTTC.

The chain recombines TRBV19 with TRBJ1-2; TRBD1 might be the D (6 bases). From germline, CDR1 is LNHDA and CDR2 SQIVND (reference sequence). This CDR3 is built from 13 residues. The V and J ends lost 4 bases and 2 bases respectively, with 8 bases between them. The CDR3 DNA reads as TGTGCCAGTAGTAGGGGGCAGAACTATGGCTACACCTTC. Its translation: CASSRGQNYGYTF.

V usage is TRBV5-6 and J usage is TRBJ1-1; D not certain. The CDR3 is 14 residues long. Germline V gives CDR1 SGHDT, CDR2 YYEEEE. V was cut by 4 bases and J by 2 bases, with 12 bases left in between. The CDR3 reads CASSHYQSNTEAFF. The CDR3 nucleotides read TGTGCCAGCAGCCATTATCAGTCAAACACTGAAGCTTTCTTT.

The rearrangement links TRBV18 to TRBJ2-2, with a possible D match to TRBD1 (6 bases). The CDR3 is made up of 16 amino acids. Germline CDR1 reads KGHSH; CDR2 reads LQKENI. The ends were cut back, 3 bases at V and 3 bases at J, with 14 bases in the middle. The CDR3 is CASSPIQQGYTGELFF. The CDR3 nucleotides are TGTGCCAGCTCACCGATACAACAGGGATACACCGGGGAGCTGTTTTTT. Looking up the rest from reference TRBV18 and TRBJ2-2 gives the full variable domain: NAGVMQNPRHLVRRRGQEARLRCSPMKGHSHVYWYRQLPEEGLKFMVYLQKENIIDESGMPKERFSAEFPKEGPSILRIQQVVRGDSAAYFCASSPIQQGYTGELFFGEGSRLTVL.

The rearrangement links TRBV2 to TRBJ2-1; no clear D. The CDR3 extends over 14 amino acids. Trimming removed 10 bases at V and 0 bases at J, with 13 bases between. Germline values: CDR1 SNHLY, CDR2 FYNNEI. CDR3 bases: TGTGCCACCAATAGGCGGAGCTCCTACAATGAGCAGTTCTTC. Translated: CATNRRSSYNEQFF. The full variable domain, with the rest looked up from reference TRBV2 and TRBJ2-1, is EPEVTQTPSHQVTQMGQEVILRCVPISNHLYFYWYRQILGQKVEFLVSFYNNEISEKSEIFDDQFSVERPDGSNFTLKIRSTKLEDSAMYFCATNRRSSYNEQFFGPGTRLTVL.

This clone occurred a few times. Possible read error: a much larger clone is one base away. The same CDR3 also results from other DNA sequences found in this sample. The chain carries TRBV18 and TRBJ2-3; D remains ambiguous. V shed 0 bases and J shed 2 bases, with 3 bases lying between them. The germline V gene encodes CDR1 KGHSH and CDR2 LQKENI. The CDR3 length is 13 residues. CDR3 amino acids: CASSPPNTDTQYF. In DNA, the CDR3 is TGTGCCAGCTCACCACCGAACACAGATACGCAGTATTTT.

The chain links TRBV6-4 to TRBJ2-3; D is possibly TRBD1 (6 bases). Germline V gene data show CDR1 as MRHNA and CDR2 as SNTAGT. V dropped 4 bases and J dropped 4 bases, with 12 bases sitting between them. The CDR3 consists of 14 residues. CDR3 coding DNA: TGTGCCAGCAGTGGGCAGGGGTGGGCAGATACGCAGTATTTT. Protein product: CASSGQGWADTQYF.

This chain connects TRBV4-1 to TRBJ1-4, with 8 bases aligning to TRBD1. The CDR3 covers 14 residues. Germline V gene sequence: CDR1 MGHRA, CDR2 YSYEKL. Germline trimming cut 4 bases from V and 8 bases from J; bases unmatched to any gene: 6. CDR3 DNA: TGCGCCAGCAGCCCGGGACAGGTCGGAGAAAAACTGTTTTTT. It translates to CASSPGQVGEKLFF.

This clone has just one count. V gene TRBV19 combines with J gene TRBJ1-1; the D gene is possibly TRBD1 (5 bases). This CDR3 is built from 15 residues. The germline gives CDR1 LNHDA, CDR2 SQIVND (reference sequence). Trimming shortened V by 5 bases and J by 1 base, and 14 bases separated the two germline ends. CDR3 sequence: CASSLSGGGNTEAFF. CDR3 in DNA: TGTGCCAGTAGTTTATCAGGCGGGGGGAACACTGAAGCTTTCTTT.

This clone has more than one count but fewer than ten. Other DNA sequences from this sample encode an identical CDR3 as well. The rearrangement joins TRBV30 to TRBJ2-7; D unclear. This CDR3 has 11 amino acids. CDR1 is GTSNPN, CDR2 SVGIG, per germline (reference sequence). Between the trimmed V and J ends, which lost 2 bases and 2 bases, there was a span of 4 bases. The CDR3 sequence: CAWSSAYEQYF. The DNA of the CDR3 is TGTGCCTGGAGTTCGGCCTACGAGCAGTACTTC.

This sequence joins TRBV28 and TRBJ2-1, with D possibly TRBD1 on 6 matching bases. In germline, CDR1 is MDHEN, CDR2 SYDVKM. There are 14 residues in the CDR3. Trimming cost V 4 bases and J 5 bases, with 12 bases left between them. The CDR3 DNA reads TGTGCCAGCAGTTCTCAGGGGATCGACAATGAGCAGTTCTTC. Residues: CASSSQGIDNEQFF.

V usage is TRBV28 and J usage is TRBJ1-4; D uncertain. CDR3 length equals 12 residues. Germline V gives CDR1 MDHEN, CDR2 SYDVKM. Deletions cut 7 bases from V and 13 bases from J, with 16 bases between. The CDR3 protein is CASTNPGRGLFF. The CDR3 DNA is TGTGCCAGCACTAACCCGGGCCGCGGACTGTTTTTT.

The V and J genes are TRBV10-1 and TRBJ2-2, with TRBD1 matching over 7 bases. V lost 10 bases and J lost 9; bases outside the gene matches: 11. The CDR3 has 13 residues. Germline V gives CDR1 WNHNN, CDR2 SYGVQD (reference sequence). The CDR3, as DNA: TGCGCCACGACGACAGGGTGGACTTGGGAGCTGTTTTTT. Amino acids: CATTTGWTWELFF.

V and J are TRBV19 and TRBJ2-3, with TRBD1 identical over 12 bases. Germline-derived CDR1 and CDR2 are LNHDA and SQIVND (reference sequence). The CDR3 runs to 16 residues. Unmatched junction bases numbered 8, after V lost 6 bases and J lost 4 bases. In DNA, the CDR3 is TGTGCCAGTAGCCTACCGGGACAGGGGGCTGCAGATACGCAGTATTTT. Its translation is CASSLPGQGAADTQYF.

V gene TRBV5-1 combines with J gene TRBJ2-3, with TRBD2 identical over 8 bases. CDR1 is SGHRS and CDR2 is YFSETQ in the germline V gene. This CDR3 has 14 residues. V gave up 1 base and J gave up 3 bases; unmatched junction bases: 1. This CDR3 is CASSLREGTDTQYF. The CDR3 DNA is TGCGCCAGCAGCTTGCGGGAGGGAACAGATACGCAGTATTTT.